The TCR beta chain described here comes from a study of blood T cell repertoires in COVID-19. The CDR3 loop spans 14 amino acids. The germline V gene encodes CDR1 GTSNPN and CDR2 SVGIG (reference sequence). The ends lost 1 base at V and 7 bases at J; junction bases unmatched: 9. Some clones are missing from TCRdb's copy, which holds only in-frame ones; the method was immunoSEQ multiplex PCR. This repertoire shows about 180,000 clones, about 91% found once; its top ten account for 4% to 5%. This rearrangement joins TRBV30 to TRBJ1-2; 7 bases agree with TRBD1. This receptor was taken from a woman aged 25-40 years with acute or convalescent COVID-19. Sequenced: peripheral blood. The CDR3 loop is CAWSARDRRAGYTF. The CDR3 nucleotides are TGTGCCTGGAGTGCCCGGGACAGACGGGCTGGCTACACCTTC.